This T cell receptor (beta chain) was identified during a study of blood T cell repertoires in COVID-19. Germline CDR1 MDHEN, CDR2 SYDVKM. The CDR3 covers 15 residues. The trim removed 5 bases at V and 2 bases at J, leaving 8 bases unmatched. As processed by the authors: Amplification of reference gene primers was used by the study to estimate nucleated cell counts. Data came from immunoSEQ multiplex PCR; TCRdb stores just in-frame clones and leaves some out. The V and J calls and clone size are taken from that table; D and trimming were inferred from the DNA. The repertoire consists of 60,000 to 70,000 clones, with approximately 88% occurring once and the leading ten covering around 1.3%.

The TCR comes from a woman aged 55-69 years with acute or convalescent COVID-19. The chain uses TRBV28 and TRBJ1-2; 7 bases are a match to TRBD1. The sequenced material came from peripheral blood. In DNA form, the CDR3 reads TGTGCCAGCAGTCCAGAACCAGGGGGGAACTATGGCTACACCTTC. Residues: CASSPEPGGNYGYTF.